This is a list of T cell receptor beta chains from one sample in a study of shared clonotypes between healthy human individuals. TCRdb's table, derived via immunoSEQ multiplex PCR, lists solely in-frame clones and lacks some. Of approximately 2.3 million clones detected, 93% appear once; the ten largest clones hold about 0.41%. Sequenced: naive CD4+ T cells from PBMCs. These receptors originate from a young man in good health. Some clones in this sample may be carry-over from other donors' samples. CDR3s include the opening cysteine and the closing phenylalanine or tryptophan. D genes are given only for firm matches. Size is omitted from some rows. Given values are once, few, many or a class for expanded clones.

d_call clone_size j_call v_call cdr3_aa cdr3_nt
TRBD1 - TRBJ2-7 TRBV27 CASSSSADRVKGYEQYF TGTGCCAGCAGTTCCTCCGCGGACAGGGTAAAGGGCTACGAGCAGTACTTC
TRBD1 - TRBJ2-7 TRBV11-3 CASSWRAGQGYEQYF TGTGCCAGCAGCTGGCGAGCGGGACAGGGCTACGAGCAGTACTTC
TRBD1 - TRBJ2-7 TRBV2 CATRDSLYEQYF TGTGCCACCCGGGACAGCCTATACGAGCAGTACTTC
TRBD2 - TRBJ2-7 TRBV5-5 CASSLAGGGTYEQYF TGTGCCAGCAGCTTGGCGGGGGGAGGAACCTACGAGCAGTACTTC
- - TRBJ2-1 TRBV19 CASSPSASSYNEQFF TGTGCCAGTAGTCCAAGCGCCAGCTCCTACAATGAGCAGTTCTTC
TRBD2 - TRBJ2-2 TRBV27 CASSSGLAGAGELFF TGTGCCAGCAGTTCCGGACTAGCGGGAGCCGGGGAGCTGTTTTTT
- - TRBJ2-5 TRBV19 CASSSRGTAMRETQYF TGTGCCAGTAGTTCTCGGGGGACAGCTATGAGGGAGACCCAGTACTTC
- - TRBJ2-5 TRBV7-9 CASSFSSQETQYF TGTGCCAGCAGCTTTTCCTCCCAAGAGACCCAGTACTTC
- - TRBJ2-7 TRBV11-2 CASSLKTTTYEQYF TGTGCCAGCAGCTTAAAGACCACTACCTACGAGCAGTACTTC
- - TRBJ1-1 TRBV28 CASSLPPGRPPGSTEAFF TGTGCCAGCAGTTTACCACCCGGCAGGCCCCCAGGGTCCACTGAAGCTTTCTTT
- - TRBJ1-1 TRBV6-5 CASSYGGVNTEAFF TGTGCCAGCAGTTACGGGGGGGTGAACACTGAAGCTTTCTTT
- - TRBJ2-6 TRBV18 CASSREQAGANVLTF TGTGCCAGCTCACGGGAGCAGGCTGGGGCCAACGTCCTGACTTTC
- - TRBJ2-7 TRBV7-6 CASSLVGDPYEQYF TGTGCCAGCAGCTTAGTGGGGGACCCCTACGAGCAGTACTTC
- - TRBJ2-3 TRBV6-6 CASTRRGERGTQYF TGTGCCAGCACCCGGAGGGGGGAACGGGGTACGCAGTATTTT
- - TRBJ2-5 TRBV27 CASPWQRVPEETQYF TGTGCCAGCCCCTGGCAGCGGGTCCCTGAAGAGACCCAGTACTTC
- - TRBJ1-1 TRBV7-2 CASSPGRDTEAFF TGTGCCAGCAGCCCGGGTCGGGACACTGAAGCTTTCTTT
- - TRBJ2-7 TRBV10-3 CAISERGYEQYF TGTGCCATCAGTGAGAGGGGCTACGAGCAGTACTTC
- - TRBJ1-3 TRBV2 CASRGTVSGNTIYF TGTGCCAGCCGTGGGACCGTCTCTGGAAACACCATATATTTT
- - TRBJ2-7 TRBV2 CASSLGQAGHEQYF TGTGCCAGCTCTTTGGGGCAGGCGGGCCACGAGCAGTACTTC
TRBD2 - TRBJ2-5 TRBV30 CAWRTGIGSGTETQYF TGTGCCTGGCGAACTGGAATTGGTAGCGGGACGGAGACCCAGTACTTC
- - TRBJ1-5 TRBV7-2 CASSLPYQPQHF TGTGCCAGCAGCTTACCATATCAGCCCCAGCATTTT
- - TRBJ2-7 TRBV5-4 CASRVKGSRSSYEQYF TGTGCCAGCAGAGTCAAGGGGTCGCGAAGCTCCTACGAGCAGTACTTC
TRBD2 - TRBJ2-3 TRBV10-2 CASGREGTDTQYF TGCGCCTCAGGGCGGGAGGGTACAGATACGCAGTATTTT
- - TRBJ2-7 TRBV5-1 CASSLASGPAYEQYF TGCGCCAGCAGCTTGGCCTCCGGACCCGCCTACGAGCAGTACTTC
TRBD1 - TRBJ2-6 TRBV7-2 CASSWTGLAANVLTF TGTGCCAGCAGCTGGACAGGGCTAGCCGCCAACGTCCTGACTTTC
TRBD1 - TRBJ2-1 TRBV4-1 CASTPLGPGQGHNEQFF TGCGCCAGCACCCCCCTTGGCCCGGGACAGGGCCACAATGAGCAGTTCTTC
- - TRBJ1-1 TRBV6-5 CASTPAPPQSAFF TGTGCCAGCACCCCGGCGCCTCCCCAGTCAGCTTTCTTT
TRBD1 - TRBJ2-7 TRBV5-1 CASSGQGVAYEQYF TGCGCCAGCAGCGGACAGGGGGTTGCCTACGAGCAGTACTTC
TRBD2 once TRBJ2-1 TRBV6-5 CASSRLTSGIYEQFF TGTGCCAGCAGTCGACTCACTAGCGGGATCTATGAGCAGTTCTTC
TRBD1 once TRBJ1-1 TRBV27 CASSNTGVDTEAFF TGTGCCAGCAGTAATACAGGGGTAGACACTGAAGCTTTCTTT
TRBD1 - TRBJ1-4 TRBV2 CASSQYRGREELFF TGTGCCAGCAGTCAATACAGGGGGCGAGAAGAACTGTTTTTT
TRBD1 - TRBJ2-2 TRBV27 CASSSRQGGTGELFF TGTGCCAGCAGTTCCCGACAGGGGGGGACCGGGGAGCTGTTTTTT
- few TRBJ1-1 TRBV19 CASSILRFGTEAFF TGTGCCAGTAGTATCCTCAGGTTCGGAACTGAAGCTTTCTTT
- - TRBJ2-7 TRBV7-9 CASSLADLTKGEQYF TGTGCCAGCAGCTTAGCAGACCTAACAAAGGGGGAGCAGTACTTC
- - TRBJ1-2 TRBV7-9 CASSYGTNYGYTF TGTGCCAGCAGCTACGGAACTAACTATGGCTACACCTTC
- - TRBJ2-5 TRBV6-5 CASSYSRETQYF TGTGCCAGCAGTTACTCTCGAGAGACCCAGTACTTC
- - TRBJ1-2 TRBV28 CASSSAQGLYGYTF TGTGCCAGCAGTTCCGCACAGGGCCTCTATGGCTACACCTTC
TRBD2 - TRBJ2-1 TRBV4-1 CASSQGTSGISYNEQFF TGCGCCAGCAGCCAAGGGACTAGCGGGATCTCCTACAATGAGCAGTTCTTC
- few TRBJ1-5 TRBV10-3 CATNDGGNQPQHF TGTGCCACCAACGACGGGGGAAATCAGCCCCAGCATTTT
- - TRBJ2-5 TRBV11-1 CASSSGTQYF TGTGCCAGCAGCTCCGGGACCCAGTACTTC
- - TRBJ1-2 TRBV6-6 CASSLDSYGYTF TGTGCCAGCAGTTTAGACAGTTATGGCTACACCTTC
TRBD2 - TRBJ2-1 TRBV5-1 CASSSQPSGRAVVNEQFF TGCGCCAGCAGCTCCCAACCCAGCGGGAGGGCGGTGGTGAATGAGCAGTTCTTC
- - TRBJ2-7 TRBV18 CASSQQGDEQYF TGTGCCAGCTCACAACAGGGTGACGAGCAGTACTTC
TRBD1 - TRBJ1-5 TRBV27 CASSAVLDLTGRGQPQHF TGTGCCAGCAGCGCGGTCCTCGACCTGACAGGGAGGGGACAGCCCCAGCATTTT
- few TRBJ2-3 TRBV29-1 CSVDEGTDTQYF TGCAGCGTTGATGAGGGCACAGATACGCAGTATTTT
- - TRBJ2-2 TRBV7-3 CASSLSQGSGELFF TGTGCCAGCAGCTTAAGCCAGGGCTCCGGGGAGCTGTTTTTT
TRBD1 - TRBJ1-2 TRBV5-5 CASSLGQGDGYTF TGTGCCAGCAGCTTGGGGCAGGGGGATGGCTACACCTTC
- - TRBJ2-3 TRBV6-1 CASSWDKPEDTQYF TGTGCCAGCAGTTGGGACAAACCGGAGGATACGCAGTATTTT
TRBD2 - TRBJ2-2 TRBV4-1 CASSQALAARAGELFF TGCGCCAGCAGCCAAGCTCTAGCGGCCAGGGCCGGGGAGCTGTTTTTT
TRBD1 - TRBJ1-1 TRBV4-2 CASSRHRGNTEAFF TGTGCCAGCAGCCGCCACAGGGGTAACACTGAAGCTTTCTTT
TRBD2 - TRBJ2-3 TRBV7-3 CASSASGSTDTQYF TGTGCCAGCAGCGCTAGCGGAAGCACAGATACGCAGTATTTT
TRBD1 - TRBJ1-1 TRBV6-5 CASNLNRGLGTEAFF TGTGCCAGCAACCTCAACAGGGGGCTTGGGACTGAAGCTTTCTTT
- - TRBJ2-7 TRBV28 CASSTPGVSYEQYF TGTGCCAGCAGTACCCCCGGGGTTTCATACGAGCAGTACTTC
- - TRBJ2-5 TRBV29-1 CSVESVLAWETQYF TGCAGCGTTGAGAGTGTCCTAGCATGGGAGACCCAGTACTTC
- once TRBJ1-4 TRBV11-2 CASSMGLTNEKLFF TGTGCCAGCAGCATGGGGTTGACTAATGAAAAACTGTTTTTT